This T cell receptor beta chain was captured by sequencing in a study of cytomegalovirus exposure and HLA in healthy donors. Study-level results: More than 150 TCR beta chains were listed as cytomegalovirus-associated. In a later analysis, TCR association rates varied by HLA locus: DRB1 most, HLA-C fewest. Being indistinguishable, some V segments were excluded, TRBV6-2 and TRBV6-3 among them.

About this clone: Its cognate antigen is unknown.

PCR primers comprised 60 Vbeta and 13 Jbeta primers. Per the authors' pipeline: An analysis performed later counted 81 million or so unique TCR beta chains (approximately 12 million of them shared). Sequenced by immunoSEQ multiplex PCR; TCRdb stores in-frame clones only, minus some. That table is the source of V, J and clone size, and D and trimming were worked out from the DNA. The table lists some 130,000 clones, roughly 70% of them singletons. The CDR3 totals 15 residues. With 1 base clipped from V and 4 bases from J, the junction kept 7 bases outside the gene matches. Per germline, CDR1 SGHRS and CDR2 YFSETQ.

Sequencing input: PBMCs. This chain uses TRBV5-1 with TRBJ2-7; 8 nucleotides match TRBD2. This TCR was sampled from a man in his thirties or forties in good health and CMV-seronegative. The CDR3 DNA is TGCGCCAGCAGCTTGTATGACGGGGGGGCGTACGAGCAGTACTTC. Its protein is CASSLYDGGAYEQYF.